Shown below are 14 T cell receptor beta chains from a single sample sequenced in a study of cytomegalovirus exposure and HLA in healthy donors. The PCR had 60 Vbeta and 13 Jbeta primers. The repertoire was sequenced with immunoSEQ multiplex PCR; TCRdb's copy has only in-frame clones and lacks some. The table lists roughly 200,000 clones, about four fifths of them singletons. Sequences were obtained from PBMCs. The receptors shown here come from a man aged 35-49 years in good health and CMV-seropositive.

V is TRBV4-1 and J is TRBJ1-5; weak D call: TRBD1 (6 bases). Trimming cost V 1 base and J 7 bases, with 14 bases left between them. This CDR3 region has 15 residues. In germline, CDR1 is MGHRA, CDR2 YSYEKL. CDR3 sequence reads: CASSQAAQGGQPQHF. The CDR3, as DNA: TGCGCCAGCAGCCAAGCGGCACAGGGTGGCCAGCCCCAGCATTTT.

The V call is TRBV11-2, the J call TRBJ1-1; D gene unclear. Germline CDR1 and CDR2: SGHAT and FQNNGV. The CDR3 is 13 amino acids. Trimming shortened V by 5 bases and J by 1 base, and 8 bases separated the two germline ends. CDR3 loop: CASSLRQNTEAFF. DNA for the CDR3: TGTGCCAGCAGCCTACGACAGAACACTGAAGCTTTCTTT.

The chain combines TRBV7-9 with TRBJ2-7, with no clear D. Germline CDR1 and CDR2: SEHNR and FQNEAQ (reference sequence). The CDR3 has 15 amino acids. V lost 5 bases, J lost 3 bases, and 17 bases lay in between. This CDR3 is CASSPPDWASYEQYF. The CDR3, as DNA: TGTGCCAGCAGCCCACCCGATTGGGCCAGCTACGAGCAGTACTTC.

The count of this clone is one. The chain employs TRBV5-1 and TRBJ2-3; 11 bases align to TRBD2. J lost 5 bases, V lost 4 bases, and 12 bases had no gene match. The CDR3 covers 17 residues. Germline CDR1 reads SGHRS; CDR2 reads YFSETQ. CDR3 sequence (DNA): TGCGCCAGCAGCGCAACTAGCGGGGGAGCCCTCGGAGATACGCAGTATTTT. It codes for CASSATSGGALGDTQYF.

The table lists this clone with a count of one. The rearrangement uses TRBV5-4 and TRBJ1-2, with 10 bases identical to TRBD1. With 2 bases clipped from V and 4 bases from J, the junction kept 8 bases outside the gene matches. The CDR3 is 16 amino acids. The V gene's germline CDR1 is SGHNT and CDR2 YYREEE (reference sequence). The DNA for the CDR3 is TGTGCCAGCAGCTTCCTTAGACAGGGGGCGGTCTATGGCTACACCTTC. Translating it yields CASSFLRQGAVYGYTF. Combining the CDR3 with reference TRBV5-4 and TRBJ1-2 gives the whole variable domain ETGVTQSPTHLIKTRGQQVTLRCSSQSGHNTVSWYQQALGQGPQFIFQYYREEENGRGNFPPRFSGLQFPNYSSELNVNALELDDSALYLCASSFLRQGAVYGYTFGSGTRLTVV.

This rearrangement joins TRBV6-1 to TRBJ2-7; TRBD1 matches 7 bases. V was clipped by 7 bases and J by 1 base; unmatched bases: 7. The CDR3 contains 14 residues. Germline V gene data show CDR1 as MNHNS and CDR2 as SASEGT. CDR3 residues: CASKKGQASYEQYF. CDR3 bases: TGTGCCAGCAAAAAAGGACAGGCGTCCTACGAGCAGTACTTC.

The chain is built from TRBV19 and TRBJ2-3; D call uncertain. The CDR3 sequence is 15 residues long. From germline, CDR1 is LNHDA and CDR2 SQIVND (reference sequence). Trimming took off 9 bases at V and 2 bases at J, with 18 bases between the two ends. The CDR3 loop reads CASNPRGGSTDTQYF. The CDR3 DNA is TGTGCCAGCAATCCCCGCGGCGGTTCCACAGATACGCAGTATTTT.

This chain links TRBV5-1 with TRBJ2-6; maybe TRBD2 (6 bases). The CDR3 contains 18 residues. Germline values: CDR1 SGHRS, CDR2 YFSETQ. V was shortened by 0 bases and J by 0 bases, with 13 bases between the two germline ends. The CDR3, as DNA: TGCGCCAGCAGCTTGGTGGGGGGTCTCAGCTCTGGGGCCAACGTCCTGACTTTC. Residues: CASSLVGGLSSGANVLTF.

The chain couples TRBV21-1 to TRBJ1-5; the table's D call of TRBD1 was not tested on the DNA. TRBV21-1 is noted as a pseudogene. The CDR3 has 14 amino acids. CDR3 sequence (DNA): TGTGCCAGCCTCGTACAGGGGAAGGGTCAGCCCCAGCATTTT. It is translated as CASLVQGKGQPQHF.

This chain joins TRBV28 and TRBJ2-5; TRBD2 agrees at 15 bases. The CDR3 has 15 amino acids. The germline V gene has CDR1 MDHEN and CDR2 SYDVKM. V gave up 6 bases and J gave up 5 bases; unmatched junction bases: 4. The CDR3 reads CASSLGLAGGETQYF. The CDR3 DNA reads TGTGCCAGCAGCCTCGGACTAGCGGGAGGGGAGACCCAGTACTTC.

This clone was seen once. In DNA form, the CDR3 reads TGTGCCAGCAGCCAGTTTACTAGCGGGGGTCAAGAGACCCAGTACTTC. Amino acids: CASSQFTSGGQETQYF. The rearrangement joins TRBV4-2 to TRBJ2-5; 11 bases match TRBD2. Germline assignment: CDR1 LGHNA and CDR2 YNFKEQ. V was pared by 3 bases and J by 2 bases, with 5 bases of the junction left unmatched. This CDR3 is 16 amino acids long.

In DNA form, the CDR3 reads TGTGCCAGCACCCCACAGAACACTGAAGCTTTCTTT. It specifies CASTPQNTEAFF. This chain connects TRBV6-1 to TRBJ1-1, with D unclear. The ends were cut back, 7 bases at V and 1 base at J, with 7 bases in the middle. The CDR3 spans 12 residues. Germline loops: CDR1 MNHNS, CDR2 SASEGT.

This clone occurred once. The rearrangement links TRBV11-2 to TRBJ2-3; 8 bases line up with TRBD1. CDR3 size: 16 residues. Germline assignment: CDR1 SGHAT and CDR2 FQNNGV. V was clipped by 5 bases and J by 2 bases; unmatched bases: 9. For the CDR3, the DNA is TGTGCCAGCAGCCCAATGGGGACAGGAGTCACAGATACGCAGTATTTT. This codes for CASSPMGTGVTDTQYF.

The chain couples TRBV5-4 to TRBJ2-7; 7 nucleotides match TRBD1. CDR3 size: 16 residues. The germline CDR1 and CDR2 sequences are SGHNT and YYREEE (reference sequence). J lost 0 bases, V lost 4 bases, and 10 bases had no gene match. The CDR3 here is CASSQGDRPSSYEQYF. The CDR3 bases are TGTGCCAGCAGCCAAGGGGACAGACCGAGCTCCTACGAGCAGTACTTC.